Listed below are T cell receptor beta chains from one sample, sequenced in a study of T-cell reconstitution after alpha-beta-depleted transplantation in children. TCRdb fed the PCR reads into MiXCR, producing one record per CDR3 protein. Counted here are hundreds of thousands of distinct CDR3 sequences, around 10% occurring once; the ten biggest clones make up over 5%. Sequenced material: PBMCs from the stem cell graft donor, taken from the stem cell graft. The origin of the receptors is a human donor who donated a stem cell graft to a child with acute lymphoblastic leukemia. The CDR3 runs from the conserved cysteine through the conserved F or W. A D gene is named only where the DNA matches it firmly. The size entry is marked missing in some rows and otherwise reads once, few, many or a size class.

CASSLVGQTNNEQFF,TGTGCCAGCAGCTTAGTCGGACAAACCAACAATGAGCAGTTCTTC,TRBV7-2,few,TRBJ2-1,.
CASSLGQGLAKNIQYF,TGTGCCAGCAGCTTAGGGCAGGGGCTAGCCAAAAACATTCAGTACTTC,TRBV11-2,few,TRBJ2-4,.
CASSYPGPYEQYF,TGTGCCAGCAGTTACCCGGGCCCCTACGAGCAGTACTTC,TRBV6-2/TRBV6-3,few,TRBJ2-7,.
CAGQAVPQETQYF,TGTGCGGGCCAGGCCGTACCTCAAGAGACCCAGTACTTC,TRBV6-2/TRBV6-3,many,TRBJ2-5,.
CASSLRQDWQEKLFF,TGTGCCAGCAGCTTGAGACAGGATTGGCAAGAAAAACTGTTTTTT,TRBV6-1,.,TRBJ1-4,.
CASSHSIGRGYTF,TGCGCCAGCAGCCACTCCATCGGGAGGGGCTACACCTTC,TRBV4-3,many,TRBJ1-2,.
CASSGRTDAYEQYF,TGTGCCAGCAGCGGAAGGACGGATGCCTACGAGCAGTACTTC,TRBV7-9,few,TRBJ2-7,.
CASSLFQGAAYNEQFF,TGCGCCAGCAGCTTGTTCCAGGGGGCCGCCTACAATGAGCAGTTCTTC,TRBV5-1,few,TRBJ2-1,TRBD1
CSARAGPRTDTQYF,TGCAGTGCTAGAGCCGGACCACGCACAGATACGCAGTATTTT,TRBV20-1,few,TRBJ2-3,.
CASSSGTGGFMGELFF,TGTGCCAGCAGTTCCGGGACAGGGGGCTTCATGGGGGAGCTGTTTTTT,TRBV6-5,few,TRBJ2-2,TRBD1
CASSLGVVNQPQHF,TGTGCCAGCAGCTTAGGGGTAGTCAATCAGCCCCAGCATTTT,TRBV7-9,many,TRBJ1-5,.
CASSRGLAGSQNEQFF,TGTGCCAGCAGCCGAGGACTAGCAGGGAGCCAGAATGAGCAGTTCTTC,TRBV3-1,many,TRBJ2-1,TRBD2
CASSPQGASEETQYF,TGCGCCAGCAGCCCCCAGGGGGCTTCAGAGGAGACCCAGTACTTC,TRBV5-1,many,TRBJ2-5,TRBD1
CASSEGAGANYGYTF,TGTGCCAGCAGCGAGGGGGCAGGAGCCAACTATGGCTACACCTTC,TRBV7-2,.,TRBJ1-2,TRBD1
CSARTGVNEQFF,TGCAGCGCCCGGACAGGGGTGAATGAGCAGTTCTTC,TRBV29-1,many,TRBJ2-1,TRBD1